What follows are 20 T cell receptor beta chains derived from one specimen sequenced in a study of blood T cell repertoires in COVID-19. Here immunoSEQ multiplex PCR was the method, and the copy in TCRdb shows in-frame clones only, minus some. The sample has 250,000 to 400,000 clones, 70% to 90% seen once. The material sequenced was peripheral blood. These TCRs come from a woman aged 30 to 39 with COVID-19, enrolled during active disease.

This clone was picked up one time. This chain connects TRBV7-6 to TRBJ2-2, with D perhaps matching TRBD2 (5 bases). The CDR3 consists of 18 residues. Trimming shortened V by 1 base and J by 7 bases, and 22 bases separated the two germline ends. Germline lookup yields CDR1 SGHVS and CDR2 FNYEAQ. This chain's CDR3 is CASSLGGMASRAGGELFF. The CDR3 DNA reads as TGTGCCAGCAGCTTAGGGGGAATGGCTAGCCGAGCAGGCGGGGAGCTGTTTTTT.

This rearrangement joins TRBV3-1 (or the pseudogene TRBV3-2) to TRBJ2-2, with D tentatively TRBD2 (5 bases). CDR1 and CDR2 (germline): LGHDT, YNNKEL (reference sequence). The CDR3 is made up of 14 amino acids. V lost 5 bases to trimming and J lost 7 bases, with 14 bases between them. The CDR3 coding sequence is TGTGCCAGCAGCATCACAACGAGGGACGGGGAGCTGTTTTTT. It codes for CASSITTRDGELFF.

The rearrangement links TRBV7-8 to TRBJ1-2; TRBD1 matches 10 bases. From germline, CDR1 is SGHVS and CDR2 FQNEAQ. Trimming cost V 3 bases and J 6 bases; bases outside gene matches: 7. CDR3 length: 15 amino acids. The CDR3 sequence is CASSFAGTGVDGYTF. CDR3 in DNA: TGTGCCAGCAGCTTCGCCGGGACAGGGGTTGATGGCTACACCTTC.

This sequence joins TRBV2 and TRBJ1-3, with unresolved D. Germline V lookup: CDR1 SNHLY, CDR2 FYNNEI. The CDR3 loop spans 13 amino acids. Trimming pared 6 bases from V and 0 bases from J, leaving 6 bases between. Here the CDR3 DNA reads TGTGCCAGCAGAACATCCTCTGGAAACACCATATATTTT. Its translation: CASRTSSGNTIYF.

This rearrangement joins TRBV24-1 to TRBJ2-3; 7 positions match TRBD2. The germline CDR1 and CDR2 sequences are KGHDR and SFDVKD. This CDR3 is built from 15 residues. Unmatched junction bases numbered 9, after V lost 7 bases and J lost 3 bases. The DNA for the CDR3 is TGTGCCACCAGCCAGGGCGGGGGTATGACAGATACGCAGTATTTT. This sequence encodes CATSQGGGMTDTQYF.

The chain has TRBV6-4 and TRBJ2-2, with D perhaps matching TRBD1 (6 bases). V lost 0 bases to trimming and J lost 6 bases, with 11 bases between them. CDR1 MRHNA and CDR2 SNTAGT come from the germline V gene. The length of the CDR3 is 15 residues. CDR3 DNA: TGTGCCAGCAGTGACTCGAAGGGGGTGGCCGGGGAGCTGTTTTTT. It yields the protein CASSDSKGVAGELFF.

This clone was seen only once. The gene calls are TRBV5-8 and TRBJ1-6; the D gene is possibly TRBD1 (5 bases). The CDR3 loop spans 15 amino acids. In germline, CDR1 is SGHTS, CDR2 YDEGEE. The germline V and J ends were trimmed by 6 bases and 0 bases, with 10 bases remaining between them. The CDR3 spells CASNHRSSYNSPLHF. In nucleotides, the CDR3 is TGTGCCAGCAACCACAGGAGCTCCTATAATTCACCCCTCCACTTT. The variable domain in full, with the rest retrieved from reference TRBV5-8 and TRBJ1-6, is EAGVTQSPTHLIKTRGQQATLRCSPISGHTSVYWYQQALGLGLQFLLWYDEGEERNRGNFPPRFSGRQFPNYSSELNVNALELEDSALYLCASNHRSSYNSPLHFGNGTRLTVT.

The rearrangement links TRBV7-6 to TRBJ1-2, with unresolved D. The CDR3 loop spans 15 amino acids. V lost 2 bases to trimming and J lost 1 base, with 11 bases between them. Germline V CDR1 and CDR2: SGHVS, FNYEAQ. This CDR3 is CASSLNPGDNYGYTF. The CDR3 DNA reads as TGTGCCAGCAGCTTAAACCCAGGTGATAACTATGGCTACACCTTC.

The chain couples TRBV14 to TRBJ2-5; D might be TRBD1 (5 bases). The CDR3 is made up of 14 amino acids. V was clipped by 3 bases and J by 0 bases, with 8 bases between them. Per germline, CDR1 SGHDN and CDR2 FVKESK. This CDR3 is CASSHSGYQETQYF. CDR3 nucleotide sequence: TGTGCCAGCAGCCATTCAGGGTACCAAGAGACCCAGTACTTC.

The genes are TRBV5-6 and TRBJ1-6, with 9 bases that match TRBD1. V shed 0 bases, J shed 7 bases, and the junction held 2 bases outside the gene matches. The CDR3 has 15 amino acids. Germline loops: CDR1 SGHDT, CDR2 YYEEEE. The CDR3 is CASSLGQGVNSPLHF. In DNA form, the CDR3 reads TGTGCCAGCAGCTTGGGACAGGGGGTGAATTCACCCCTCCACTTT.

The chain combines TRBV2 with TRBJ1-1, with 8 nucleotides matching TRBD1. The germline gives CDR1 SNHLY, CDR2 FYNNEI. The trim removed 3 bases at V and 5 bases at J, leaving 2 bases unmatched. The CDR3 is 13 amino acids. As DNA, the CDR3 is TGTGCCAGCAGTGAGGACAGGGTGACTGAAGCTTTCTTT. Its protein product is CASSEDRVTEAFF.

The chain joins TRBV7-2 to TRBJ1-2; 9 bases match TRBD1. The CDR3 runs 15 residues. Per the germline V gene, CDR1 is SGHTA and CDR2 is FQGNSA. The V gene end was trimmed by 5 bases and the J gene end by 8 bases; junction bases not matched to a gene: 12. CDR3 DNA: TGTGCCAGCAGCGCGGCCGGGACAGGGTATGGCGGCTACACCTTC. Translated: CASSAAGTGYGGYTF.

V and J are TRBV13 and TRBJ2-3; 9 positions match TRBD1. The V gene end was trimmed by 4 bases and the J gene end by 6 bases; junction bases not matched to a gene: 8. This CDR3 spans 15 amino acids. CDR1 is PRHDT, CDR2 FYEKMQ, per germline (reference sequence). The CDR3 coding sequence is TGTGCCAGCAGCTCCGGGACAGGGTTCTCGGATACGCAGTATTTT. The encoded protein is CASSSGTGFSDTQYF.

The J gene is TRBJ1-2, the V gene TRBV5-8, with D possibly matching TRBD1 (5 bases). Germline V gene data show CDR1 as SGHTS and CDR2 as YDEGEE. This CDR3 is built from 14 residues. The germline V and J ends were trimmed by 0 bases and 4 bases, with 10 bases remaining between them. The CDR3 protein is CASSLVQVAYGYTF. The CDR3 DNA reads TGTGCCAGCAGCTTGGTACAGGTGGCCTATGGCTACACCTTC.

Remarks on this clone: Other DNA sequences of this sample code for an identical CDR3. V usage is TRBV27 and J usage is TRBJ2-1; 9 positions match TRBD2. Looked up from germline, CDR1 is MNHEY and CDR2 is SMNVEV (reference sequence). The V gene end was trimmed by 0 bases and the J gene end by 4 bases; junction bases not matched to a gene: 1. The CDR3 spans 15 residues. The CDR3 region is CASSLSAGGYNEQFF. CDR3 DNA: TGTGCCAGCAGTTTATCTGCGGGGGGGTACAATGAGCAGTTCTTC.

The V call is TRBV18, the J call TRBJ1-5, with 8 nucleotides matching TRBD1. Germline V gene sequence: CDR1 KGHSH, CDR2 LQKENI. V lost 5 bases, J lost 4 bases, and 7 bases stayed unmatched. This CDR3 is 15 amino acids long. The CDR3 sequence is CASSASGTGNQPQHF. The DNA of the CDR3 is TGTGCCAGCTCAGCATCCGGGACAGGTAATCAGCCCCAGCATTTT. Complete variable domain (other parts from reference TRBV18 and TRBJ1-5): NAGVMQNPRHLVRRRGQEARLRCSPMKGHSHVYWYRQLPEEGLKFMVYLQKENIIDESGMPKERFSAEFPKEGPSILRIQQVVRGDSAAYFCASSASGTGNQPQHFGDGTRLSIL.

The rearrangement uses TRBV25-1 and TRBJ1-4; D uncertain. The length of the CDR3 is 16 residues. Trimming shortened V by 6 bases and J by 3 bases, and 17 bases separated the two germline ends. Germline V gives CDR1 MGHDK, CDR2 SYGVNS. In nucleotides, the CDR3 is TGTGCCAGCAGCCCACGGTCGAGTGTCTCTAATGAAAAACTGTTTTTT. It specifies CASSPRSSVSNEKLFF.

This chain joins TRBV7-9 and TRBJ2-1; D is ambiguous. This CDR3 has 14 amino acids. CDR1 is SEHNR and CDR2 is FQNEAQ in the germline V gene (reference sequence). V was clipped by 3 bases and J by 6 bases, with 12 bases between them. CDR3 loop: CASSFLSESNEQFF. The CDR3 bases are TGTGCCAGCAGCTTTCTAAGCGAGTCCAATGAGCAGTTCTTC.

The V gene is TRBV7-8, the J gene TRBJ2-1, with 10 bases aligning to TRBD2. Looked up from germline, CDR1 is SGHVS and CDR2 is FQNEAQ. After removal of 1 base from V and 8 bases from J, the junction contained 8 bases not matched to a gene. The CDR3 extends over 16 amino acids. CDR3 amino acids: CASSLEIAGTSDEQFF. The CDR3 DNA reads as TGTGCCAGCAGCTTAGAGATCGCCGGGACTAGCGATGAGCAGTTCTTC.

For the CDR3, the DNA is TGTGCCAGCAGCCAAAACCCAGGGGGGAGCTATGGCTACACCTTC. Encoded protein: CASSQNPGGSYGYTF. V usage is TRBV4-2 and J usage is TRBJ1-2; 7 bases are shared with TRBD1. The germline V gene encodes CDR1 LGHNA and CDR2 YNFKEQ. The CDR3 is made up of 15 amino acids. Trimming at V came to 2 bases and at J to 4 bases, leaving 7 bases not matched to a gene.